This T cell receptor (beta chain) came from a study of lymphopenia after photon versus proton radiotherapy. Regarding this clone: What it binds is unknown.

Study outcomes and limitations: Under photons, naive T cells and diversity fell while effector/memory populations rose.

Assay used: immunoSEQ multiplex PCR; TCRdb lists only in-frame clones, some missing. Of 65,000 to 85,000 clones listed, about 90% were seen once; the top ten hold around 2.2%. The sequenced sample was peripheral blood, obtained from a patient treated with photon-based radiotherapy. This TCR was recovered from a woman between 35 and 50 years old with cholangiocarcinoma.

CDR3 residues: CASSIQEDYNSPLHF. The CDR3 DNA reads TGTGCCAGTAGTATTCAGGAGGACTATAATTCACCCCTCCACTTT. The chain joins TRBV19 to TRBJ1-6; D unresolved. Germline V gene sequence: CDR1 LNHDA, CDR2 SQIVND (reference sequence). Trimming shortened V by 3 bases and J by 3 bases, and 9 bases separated the two germline ends. The CDR3 extends over 15 amino acids.